This T cell receptor (beta chain) came from a study of blood T cell repertoires in COVID-19. This clone was detected only once. Original methodology: Nucleated cell number was recorded as an estimate derived from reference gene primer amplification. The data were produced by immunoSEQ multiplex PCR, yet TCRdb's version contains in-frame clones alone and is incomplete. V and J calls and clone size are those listed in that table; D and trimming were worked out from the DNA. This sample has around 200,000 clones, with roughly 77% found just once. CDR1 is MNHEY and CDR2 is SVGAGI in the germline V gene. The CDR3 totals 15 residues. J gave up 3 bases and V 0 bases, and 1 base lay outside the gene matches. Donors were grouped by their self-reported clinical history. Recovered status applied to Cohort 3 donors who had two consecutive negative PCRs. It also applied to those with clearance or with symptom resolution.

The chain has TRBV6-5 and TRBJ2-3; TRBD2 aligns across 9 bases. This sequence was found in a man aged 35-49 years who had recovered from COVID-19. The sequenced sample was PBMCs or T cells enriched from blood (not recorded which). The DNA of the CDR3 is TGTGCCAGCAGTTACTCTAGCGGGAGAACAGATACGCAGTATTTT. Translated, it gives CASSYSSGRTDTQYF.